Listed below are T cell receptor beta chains from one sample, sequenced in a study of response to subunit inactivated influenza vaccine. One entry per CDR3 protein results from TCRdb running MiXCR on the RT-PCR reads. The table includes just over 300,000 distinct CDR3 sequences, roughly 22% detected once. Source: PBMCs from blood, taken 21 months after vaccination. These receptors came from a man aged 50-75 years who received an inactivated influenza vaccine. Each CDR3 is given with its conserved first and last residue. Fields, in order: CDR3 protein, CDR3 DNA, D gene, V gene, clone size, J gene. The D gene is left open where the match is weak. Size is stated for part of the rows, as once, few or many counts, or as a class when the clone is expanded.

CASSPNGAGGSGELFF	TGTGCCAGCAGCCCGAATGGCGCGGGAGGGTCCGGGGAGCTGTTTTTT	TRBD2	TRBV27	NA	TRBJ2-2
CASRIGPTGVGYTF	TGTGCCAGCAGGATAGGCCCGACAGGGGTCGGCTACACCTTC	TRBD1	TRBV6-1	NA	TRBJ1-2
CSAMDRVGANYGYTF	TGCAGTGCTATGGACAGGGTTGGGGCTAACTATGGCTACACCTTC	TRBD1	TRBV20-1	NA	TRBJ1-2
CSAPIAGGYNEQFF	TGCAGTGCTCCGATAGCGGGAGGGTACAATGAGCAGTTCTTC	TRBD2	TRBV20-1	NA	TRBJ2-1
CASSQGGGLDNQPQHF	TGCGCCAGCAGCCAAGGGGGGGGGCTTGACAATCAGCCCCAGCATTTT	NA	TRBV4-1	few	TRBJ1-5
CASSPHQGFSHTEAFF	TGTGCCAGCAGCCCCCACCAGGGATTCTCGCACACTGAAGCTTTCTTT	NA	TRBV3-1	few	TRBJ1-1
CASSTTFTSNQPQHF	TGTGCCAGCAGCACCACATTCACTAGCAATCAGCCCCAGCATTTT	NA	TRBV5-5	NA	TRBJ1-5
CASSVGQGAGNTIYF	TGTGCCAGCAGCGTTGGCCAGGGGGCTGGAAACACCATATATTTT	TRBD1	TRBV9	many	TRBJ1-3
CASRGGSYEQYF	TGTGCCAGCCGCGGGGGCTCCTACGAGCAGTACTTC	TRBD2	TRBV2	NA	TRBJ2-7
CATSDTQGNEKLFF	TGTGCCACCAGCGATACGCAGGGCAACGAAAAACTGTTTTTT	NA	TRBV24-1	few	TRBJ1-4
CASSESPGQGYEQYF	TGTGCCAGCAGCGAGAGCCCAGGACAGGGCTACGAGCAGTACTTC	TRBD1	TRBV9	NA	TRBJ2-7
CSADRGNEQFF	TGCAGCGCCGACCGGGGGAATGAGCAGTTCTTC	NA	TRBV29-1	few	TRBJ2-1
CSVQGWNTEAFF	TGCAGCGTGCAGGGGTGGAACACTGAAGCTTTCTTT	NA	TRBV29-1	NA	TRBJ1-1
CASSLGDVGGNTIYF	TGTGCCAGCAGCCTAGGGGACGTCGGGGGAAACACCATATATTTT	NA	TRBV7-9	few	TRBJ1-3
CASSVAVSSGNTIYF	TGTGCCAGCAGCGTAGCGGTCTCCTCTGGAAACACCATATATTTT	NA	TRBV12-3/TRBV12-4	NA	TRBJ1-3
CASSESNQPQHF	TGCGCCAGCAGTGAGAGCAATCAGCCCCAGCATTTT	NA	TRBV10-1	many	TRBJ1-5
CASSLTGGLAGVKMSSYNEQFF	TGTGCCAGCAGCCTAACCGGGGGACTAGCGGGAGTTAAAATGAGCTCCTACAATGAGCAGTTCTTC	TRBD2	TRBV3-1	few	TRBJ2-1
CASSYSIPKLRTQESTDTQYF	TGTGCCAGCAGTTACTCGATTCCTAAGCTTCGGACACAAGAGAGCACAGATACGCAGTATTTT	NA	TRBV6-2/TRBV6-3	NA	TRBJ2-3
CASSYNSGRAETYNEQFF	TGTGCCAGCAGTTACAACAGCGGGAGAGCCGAGACTTACAATGAGCAGTTCTTC	TRBD2	TRBV6-2/TRBV6-3	few	TRBJ2-1
CASSSQGENQPQHF	TGTGCCAGCAGTTCACAGGGGGAGAATCAGCCCCAGCATTTT	TRBD1	TRBV12-3/TRBV12-4	few	TRBJ1-5
CASSPREGADTQYF	TGTGCCAGCTCACCTAGGGAGGGTGCAGATACGCAGTATTTT	TRBD2	TRBV18	NA	TRBJ2-3
CASSLTSGGAPNEQFF	TGTGCCAGCAGTTTGACTAGCGGGGGGGCCCCCAATGAGCAGTTCTTC	TRBD2	TRBV27	few	TRBJ2-1